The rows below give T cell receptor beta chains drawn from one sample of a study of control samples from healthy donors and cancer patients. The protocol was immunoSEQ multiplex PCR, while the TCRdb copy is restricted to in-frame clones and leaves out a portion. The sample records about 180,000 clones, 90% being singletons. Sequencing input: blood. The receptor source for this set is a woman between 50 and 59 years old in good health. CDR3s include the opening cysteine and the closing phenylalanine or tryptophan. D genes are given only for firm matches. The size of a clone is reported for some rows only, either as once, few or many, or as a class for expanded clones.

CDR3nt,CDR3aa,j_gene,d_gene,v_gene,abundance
TGTGCCAGCAGCTTAGGTCTAGGCGGGGGGGTAGGAAACAATGAGCAGTTCTTC,CASSLGLGGGVGNNEQFF,TRBJ2-1,TRBD2,TRBV7-8,NA
TGTGCCAGCAGCACCCGGACAGGTGACGAGCAGTACTTC,CASSTRTGDEQYF,TRBJ2-7,TRBD1,TRBV7-6,NA
TGTGCCAGCAGAGGGCAGCTCAACACTGAAGCTTTCTTT,CASRGQLNTEAFF,TRBJ1-1,NA,TRBV11-1,NA
TGTGCCAGCAGCCAATTCCTAGACAATGAGCAGTTCTTC,CASSQFLDNEQFF,TRBJ2-1,NA,TRBV4-2,few
TGCGCCAGCAGCCTCTGGAAGTACTATGGCTACACCTTC,CASSLWKYYGYTF,TRBJ1-2,NA,TRBV4-3,NA
TGTGCCAGCAGTGGGGGGGGAAGGTCTGAAGCTTTCTTT,CASSGGGRSEAFF,TRBJ1-1,NA,TRBV28,NA
TGTGCCAGCAGAGCGACCCGACAGGGGGCTTACGAGCAGTACTTC,CASRATRQGAYEQYF,TRBJ2-7,TRBD1,TRBV27,NA
TGTGCCAGCACTAATAGATCAATTAGGGGGACAGGGTCCTACGAGCAGTACTTC,CASTNRSIRGTGSYEQYF,TRBJ2-7,TRBD1,TRBV11-2,NA
TGTGCCAGCAGTGCCGGGACAGCGCACTATGGCTACACCTTC,CASSAGTAHYGYTF,TRBJ1-2,TRBD1,TRBV2,NA
TGTGCCAGCAGCGTGGGGACAGGGGAATATGGCTACACCTTC,CASSVGTGEYGYTF,TRBJ1-2,TRBD1,TRBV5-5,NA
TGTGCCAGCAGTTACCTTCTAGCGGGAGGGCACAATGAGCAGTTCTTC,CASSYLLAGGHNEQFF,TRBJ2-1,TRBD2,TRBV6-5,NA
TGTGCCAGTAAACTTTCTTGGGCGGGGGACTACGAGCAGTACTTC,CASKLSWAGDYEQYF,TRBJ2-7,TRBD2,TRBV19,NA
TGTGCCAGCAGCCCACAGGGGGGGATGAACACTGAAGCTTTCTTT,CASSPQGGMNTEAFF,TRBJ1-1,TRBD1,TRBV7-9,NA
TGTGCCAGCTCCACTCTAGCGGGAGTACCCACCGGGGAGCTGTTTTTT,CASSTLAGVPTGELFF,TRBJ2-2,TRBD2,TRBV18,NA
TGTGCCAGTAGTATACTAGCGGGACAGGGGAACACTGAAGCTTTCTTT,CASSILAGQGNTEAFF,TRBJ1-1,TRBD1,TRBV19,NA
TGTGCCAGCAGCCCACGACAGGGAAGTGAAAAACTGTTTTTT,CASSPRQGSEKLFF,TRBJ1-4,TRBD1,TRBV14,NA
TGTGCCAGCAGCTTCGGGGGCGCACGGAACACTGAAGCTTTCTTT,CASSFGGARNTEAFF,TRBJ1-1,NA,TRBV7-2,NA
TGTGCCAGCAGCTTAACAGGGAACACTGAAGCTTTCTTT,CASSLTGNTEAFF,TRBJ1-1,NA,TRBV7-8,NA
TGTGCCAGCAGTCCCTCCATTGGAACTAACTATGGCTACACCTTC,CASSPSIGTNYGYTF,TRBJ1-2,NA,TRBV28,NA
TGTGCCAGCAGTGCAAACCCCGATTGGGCCCAGTACTTC,CASSANPDWAQYF,TRBJ2-5,NA,TRBV2,NA
TGTGCCAGCAGCCTAGGGACTAGCGGGAACTGGGAGACCCAGTACTTC,CASSLGTSGNWETQYF,TRBJ2-5,TRBD2,TRBV7-6,NA
TGTGCCAGCAGCCAGTCGGACAGAAACACTGAAGCTTTCTTT,CASSQSDRNTEAFF,TRBJ1-1,NA,TRBV3-1/TRBV3-2,NA
TGTGCTAGTGGTTTGGCCACCGGGACAGGGGGTGGTGAGCAGTACTTC,CASGLATGTGGGEQYF,TRBJ2-7,TRBD1,TRBV12-5,NA
TGTGCCACCAGGCTCGAGGGCGCGGGGGGCGTCTACGAGCAGTACTTC,CATRLEGAGGVYEQYF,TRBJ2-7,TRBD2,TRBV15,once